Listed here is a single T cell receptor (beta chain). This sample is drawn from a study of shared T cell receptors in the human thymus. TCRdb's copy holds only in-frame clones and misses some; the assay was immunoSEQ multiplex PCR. This sample has hundreds of thousands of clones, with around 87% found just once. These sequences were also reported in another study, on human thymus T cells. That investigation notes: Corrective heart surgery yielded the resections from which the thymus tissue came.

The TCR sequence derives from a boy under two years old with a congenital heart defect. Sequences were obtained from thymocytes.

CDR3 loop: CASRELAGGPGNEQFF. The CDR3, as DNA: TGTGCCAGCAGGGAACTAGCGGGAGGGCCTGGCAATGAGCAGTTCTTC. The rearrangement links TRBV6-1 to TRBJ2-1, with TRBD2 matching 13 bases. The CDR3 contains 16 residues. V lost 6 bases and J lost 6; bases outside the gene matches: 8. Per the germline V gene, CDR1 is MNHNS and CDR2 is SASEGT.